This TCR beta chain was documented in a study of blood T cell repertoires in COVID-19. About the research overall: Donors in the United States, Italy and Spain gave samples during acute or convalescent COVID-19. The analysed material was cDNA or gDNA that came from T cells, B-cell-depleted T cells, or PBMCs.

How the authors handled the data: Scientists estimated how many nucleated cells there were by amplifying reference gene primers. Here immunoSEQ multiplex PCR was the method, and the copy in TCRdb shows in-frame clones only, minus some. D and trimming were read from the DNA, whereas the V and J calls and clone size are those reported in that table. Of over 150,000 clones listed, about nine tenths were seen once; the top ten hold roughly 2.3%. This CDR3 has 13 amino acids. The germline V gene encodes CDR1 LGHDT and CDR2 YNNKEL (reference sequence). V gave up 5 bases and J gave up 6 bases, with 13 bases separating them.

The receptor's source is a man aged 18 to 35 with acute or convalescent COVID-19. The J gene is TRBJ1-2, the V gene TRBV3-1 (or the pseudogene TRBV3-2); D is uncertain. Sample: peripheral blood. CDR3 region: CASSWTPEDGYTF. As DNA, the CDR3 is TGTGCCAGCAGCTGGACGCCGGAGGATGGCTACACCTTC.